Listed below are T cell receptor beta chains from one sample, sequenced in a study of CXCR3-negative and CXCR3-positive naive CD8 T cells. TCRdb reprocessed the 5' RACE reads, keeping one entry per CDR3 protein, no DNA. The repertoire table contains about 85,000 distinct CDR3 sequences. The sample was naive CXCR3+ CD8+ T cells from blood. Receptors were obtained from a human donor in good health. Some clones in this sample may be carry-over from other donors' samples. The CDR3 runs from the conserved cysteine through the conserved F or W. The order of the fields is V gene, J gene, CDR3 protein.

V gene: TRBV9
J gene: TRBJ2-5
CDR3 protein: CASSGDLVLGGPKGETQYF

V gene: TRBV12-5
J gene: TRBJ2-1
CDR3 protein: CASGLVGTSGYNEQFF

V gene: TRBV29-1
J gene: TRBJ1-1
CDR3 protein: CSVEGYTEAFF

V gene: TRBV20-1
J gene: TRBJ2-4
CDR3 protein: CSARAFGLAGVLAKNIQYF

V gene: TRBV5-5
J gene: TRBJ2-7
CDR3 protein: CASSLGGAYVSYEQYF

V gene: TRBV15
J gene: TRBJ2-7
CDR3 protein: CATSRDRGPAREQYF

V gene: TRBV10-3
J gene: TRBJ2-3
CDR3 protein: CAISESRGSYTDTQYF

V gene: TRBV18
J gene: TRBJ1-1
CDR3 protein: CASSPPGFTEAFF

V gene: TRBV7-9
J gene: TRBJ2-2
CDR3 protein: CASSTHRGANGELFF

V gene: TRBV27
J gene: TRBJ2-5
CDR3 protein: CASSKLAGTGTETQYF

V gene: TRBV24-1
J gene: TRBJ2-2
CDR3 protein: CATRQTGELFF

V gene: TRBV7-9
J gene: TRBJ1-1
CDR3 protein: CASRAGITEAFF

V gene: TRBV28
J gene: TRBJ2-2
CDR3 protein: CASSFPREDTGELFF

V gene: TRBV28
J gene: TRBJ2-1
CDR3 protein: CASSFSAEQFF

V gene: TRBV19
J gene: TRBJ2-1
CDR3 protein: CASSIGAAGRNEQFF

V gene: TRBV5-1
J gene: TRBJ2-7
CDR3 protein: CASSFLLGGGRDSYEQYF

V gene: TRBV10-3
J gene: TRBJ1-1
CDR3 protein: CAIPPVRKAFF

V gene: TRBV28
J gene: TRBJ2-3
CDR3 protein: CARGGLAGGPGTDTQYF

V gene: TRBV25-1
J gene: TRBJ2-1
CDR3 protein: CASSRDNEQFF

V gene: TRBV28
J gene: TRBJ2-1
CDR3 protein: CASSSGLAGDEQFF

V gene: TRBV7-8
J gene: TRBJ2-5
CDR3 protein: CASSLASGGIQETQYF

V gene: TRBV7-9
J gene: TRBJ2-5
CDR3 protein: CASSFVREETQYF

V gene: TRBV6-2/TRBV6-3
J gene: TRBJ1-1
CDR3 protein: CASSQDSMNTEAFF

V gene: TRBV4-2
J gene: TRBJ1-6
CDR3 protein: CASSPPGQPLLHF

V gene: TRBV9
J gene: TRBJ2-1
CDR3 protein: CASSLPGLGIDEQFF

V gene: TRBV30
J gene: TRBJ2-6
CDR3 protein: CAWAEGSGANVLTF

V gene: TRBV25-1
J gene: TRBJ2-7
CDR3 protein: CASSTEFSEQYF

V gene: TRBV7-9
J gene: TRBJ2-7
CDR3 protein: CASSDNRGSSYEQYF